This TCR beta chain was identified during a study of regulatory dendritic cells for organ transplantation. Data came from immunoSEQ multiplex PCR; TCRdb stores just in-frame clones and leaves some out. The sample comprises approximately 12,000 clones, around nine tenths of which are singletons, and 0.2% to 0.25% rests with the top ten. Comment on this clone: Antigen specificity is unknown.

Sorted T cells were CFSE-labeled and cultured 5 days with allogeneic regulatory or mature dendritic cells at 1:10. Study findings and constraints: Among resting subsets, memory CD8+ cells contained the most alloreactive clonotypes. Naive CD4+ and CD8+ repertoires were highly diverse; memory CD8+ was most oligoclonal.

Deletions cut 5 bases from V and 4 bases from J, with 18 bases between. This CDR3 comprises 16 residues. Germline V gene sequence: CDR1 MNHEY, CDR2 SMNVEV (reference sequence). The J gene is TRBJ2-1, the V gene TRBV27; a weak D match, TRBD1 (6 bases). The sequenced material came from naive CD8+ T cells from blood cultured with regulatory dendritic cells. Subset of the sample: CD45RA+ naive T cells. This clonotype was sampled from a human donor in good health. CDR3 bases: TGTGCCAGCAGTCAGGACAGTTCCCACCTGTACAATGAGCAGTTCTTC. Translating gives CASSQDSSHLYNEQFF.